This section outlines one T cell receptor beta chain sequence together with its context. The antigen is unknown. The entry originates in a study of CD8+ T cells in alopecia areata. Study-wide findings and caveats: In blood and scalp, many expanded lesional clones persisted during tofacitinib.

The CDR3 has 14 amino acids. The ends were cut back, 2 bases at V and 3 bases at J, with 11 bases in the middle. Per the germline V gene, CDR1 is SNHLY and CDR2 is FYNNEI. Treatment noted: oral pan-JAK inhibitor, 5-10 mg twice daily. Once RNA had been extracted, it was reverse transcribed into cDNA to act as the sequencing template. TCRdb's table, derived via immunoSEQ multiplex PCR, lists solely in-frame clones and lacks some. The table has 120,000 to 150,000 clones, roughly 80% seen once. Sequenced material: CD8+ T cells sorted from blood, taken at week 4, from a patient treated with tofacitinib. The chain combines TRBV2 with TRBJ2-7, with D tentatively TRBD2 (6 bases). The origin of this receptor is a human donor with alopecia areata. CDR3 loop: CASSERQGLYEQYF. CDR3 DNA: TGTGCCAGCAGTGAAAGGCAGGGACTCTACGAGCAGTACTTC.